The source of this TCR beta chain is a study of blood T cell repertoires in COVID-19. TCRdb's copy holds only in-frame clones and misses some; the assay was immunoSEQ multiplex PCR. The table lists about 160,000 clones, roughly four fifths of them singletons. CDR1 is SGDLS, CDR2 YYNGEE, per germline. V lost 4 bases and J 0 bases, leaving 10 bases between the germline ends. This CDR3 has 14 amino acids. The V call is TRBV9, the J call TRBJ2-5; D is perhaps TRBD2 (6 bases). The clonotype comes from a woman aged 80 or over with acute or convalescent COVID-19. The specimen was peripheral blood. The CDR3 bases are TGTGCCAGCAGCCGCCGGGACTACCAAGAGACCCAGTACTTC. It specifies CASSRRDYQETQYF.